This TCR beta chain was recorded in a study of response to subunit inactivated influenza vaccine. Study outcomes and limitations: That few new T cells are recruited by each seasonal influenza vaccination was the authors' suggestion.

The V and J ends lost 6 bases and 6 bases, in that order; junction bases with no gene match: 10. The length of the CDR3 is 15 residues. CDR1 MNHNS and CDR2 SASEGT come from the germline V gene. Comments on this clonotype: Its antigen remains unknown.

MiXCR was run by TCRdb on the RT-PCR reads, yielding one entry per CDR3 protein. The table has some 850,000 distinct CDR3 sequences, around 20% seen once. This material consisted of PBMCs from blood, taken roughly 5 days after vaccination. This receptor was identified in a man aged 50 to 59 who received an inactivated influenza vaccine. The J gene is TRBJ1-5, the V gene TRBV6-1; 8 nucleotides line up with TRBD1. CDR3 amino acids: CASSLTGAGAQPQHF. CDR3 in DNA: TGTGCCAGCAGCTTGACAGGGGCAGGTGCTCAGCCCCAGCATTTT.